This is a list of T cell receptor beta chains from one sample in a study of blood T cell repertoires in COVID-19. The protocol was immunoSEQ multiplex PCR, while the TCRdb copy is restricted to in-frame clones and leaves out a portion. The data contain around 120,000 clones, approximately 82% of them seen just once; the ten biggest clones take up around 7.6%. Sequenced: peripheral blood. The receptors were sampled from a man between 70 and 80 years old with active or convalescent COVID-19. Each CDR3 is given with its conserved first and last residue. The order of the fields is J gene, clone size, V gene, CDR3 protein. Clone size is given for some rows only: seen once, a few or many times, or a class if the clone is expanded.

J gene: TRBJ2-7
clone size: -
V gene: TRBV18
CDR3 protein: CASSAGTGPYEQYF

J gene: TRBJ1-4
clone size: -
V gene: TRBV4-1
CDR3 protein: CASSQDDRVGTNEKLFF

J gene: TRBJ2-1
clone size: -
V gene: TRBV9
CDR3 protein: CASSTSRSNEQFF

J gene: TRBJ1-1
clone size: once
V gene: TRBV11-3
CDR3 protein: CASSPGEGKAFF

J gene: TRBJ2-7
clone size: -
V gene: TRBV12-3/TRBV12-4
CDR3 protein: CASSLTALGEQYF

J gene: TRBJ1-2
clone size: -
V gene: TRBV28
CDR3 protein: CASSWEGIYGYTF

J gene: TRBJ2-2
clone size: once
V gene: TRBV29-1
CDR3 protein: CSVAEGGVSGELFF

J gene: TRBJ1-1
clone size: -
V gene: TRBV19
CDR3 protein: CASSIETGYTEAFF

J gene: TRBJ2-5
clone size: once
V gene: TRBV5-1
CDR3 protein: CASSVRPGQGQETQYF

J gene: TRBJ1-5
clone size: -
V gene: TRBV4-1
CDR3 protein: CASSPGTQIQPQHF

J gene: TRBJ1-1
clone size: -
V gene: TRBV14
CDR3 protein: CASSQESRTEAFF

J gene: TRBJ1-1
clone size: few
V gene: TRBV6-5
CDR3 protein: CASKLSGDRTEAFF

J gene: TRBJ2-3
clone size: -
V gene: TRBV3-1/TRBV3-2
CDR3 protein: CASSQDRYFSSTDTQYF

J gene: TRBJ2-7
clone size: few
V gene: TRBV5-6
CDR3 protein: CASSPRGSGGFEQYF

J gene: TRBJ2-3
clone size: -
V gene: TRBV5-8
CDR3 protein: CASSFSGEDTQYF

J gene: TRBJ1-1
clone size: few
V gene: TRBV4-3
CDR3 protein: CASSQDLAGTEAFF

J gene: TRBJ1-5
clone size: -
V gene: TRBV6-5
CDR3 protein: CASSNSWGRSQPQHF

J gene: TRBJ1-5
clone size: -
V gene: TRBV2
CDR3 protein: CASSQGTGGNQPQHF

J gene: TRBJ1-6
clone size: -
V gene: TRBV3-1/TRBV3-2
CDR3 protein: CASSQGLWGNSPLHF

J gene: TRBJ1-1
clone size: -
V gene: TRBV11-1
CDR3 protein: CASSLDGRTEAFF

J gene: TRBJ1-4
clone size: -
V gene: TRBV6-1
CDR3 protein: CASSGTGGIATNEKLFF

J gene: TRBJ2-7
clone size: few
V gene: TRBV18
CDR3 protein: CASSPGLAGRGSSYEQYF

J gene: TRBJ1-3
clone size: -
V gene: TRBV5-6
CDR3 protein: CASSLQGTGTGNTIYF

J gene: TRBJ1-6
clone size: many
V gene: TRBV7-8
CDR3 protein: CASSLRDRPYNSPLHF

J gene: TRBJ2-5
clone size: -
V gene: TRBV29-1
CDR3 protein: CSVIPGQGQETQYF

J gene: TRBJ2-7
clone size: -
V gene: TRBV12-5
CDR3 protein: CASGLKDSGEQYF